This T cell receptor beta chain was found in a study of cytomegalovirus exposure and HLA in healthy donors. Germline CDR1 is MDHEN and CDR2 is SYDVKM. J lost 5 bases, V lost 5 bases, and 10 bases had no gene match. CDR3 length: 16 residues. This PCR relied on a set of 60 Vbeta primers and 13 Jbeta primers. Libraries were prepared by immunoSEQ multiplex PCR; TCRdb keeps only in-frame clonotypes and omits some of them. Of some 98,000 clones listed, roughly 80% are singletons. This clone was recorded only once. Sequenced input: PBMCs. V usage is TRBV28 and J usage is TRBJ1-5; 9 bases are a match to TRBD1. This clonotype was sampled from a man aged 35-49 years in good health and CMV-seronegative. In DNA form, the CDR3 reads TGTGCCAGCAGTATCATGAGGACAGGGGTGGATCAGCCCCAGCATTTT. Its protein product is CASSIMRTGVDQPQHF.